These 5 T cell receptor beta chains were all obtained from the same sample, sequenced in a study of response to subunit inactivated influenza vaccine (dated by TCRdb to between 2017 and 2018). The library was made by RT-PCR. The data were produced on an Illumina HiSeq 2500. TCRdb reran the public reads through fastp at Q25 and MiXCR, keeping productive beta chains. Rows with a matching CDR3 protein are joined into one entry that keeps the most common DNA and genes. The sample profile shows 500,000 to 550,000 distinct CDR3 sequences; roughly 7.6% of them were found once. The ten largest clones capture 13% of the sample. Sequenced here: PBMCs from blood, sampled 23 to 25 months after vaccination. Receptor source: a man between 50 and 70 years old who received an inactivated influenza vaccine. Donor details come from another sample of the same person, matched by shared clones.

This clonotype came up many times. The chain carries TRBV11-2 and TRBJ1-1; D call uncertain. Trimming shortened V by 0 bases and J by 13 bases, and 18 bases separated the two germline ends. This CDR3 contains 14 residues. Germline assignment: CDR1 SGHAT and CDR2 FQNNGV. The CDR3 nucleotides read TGTGCCAGCAGCTTAGATCTAACCTCAGATTTGCATTTCTTT. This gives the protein CASSLDLTSDLHFF.

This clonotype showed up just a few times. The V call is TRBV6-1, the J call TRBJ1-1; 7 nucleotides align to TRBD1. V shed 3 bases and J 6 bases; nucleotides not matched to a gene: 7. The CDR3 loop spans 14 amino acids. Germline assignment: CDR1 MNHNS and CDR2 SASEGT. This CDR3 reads CASSEIGGDAEAFF. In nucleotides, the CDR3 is TGTGCCAGCAGTGAGATAGGGGGCGACGCTGAAGCTTTCTTT.

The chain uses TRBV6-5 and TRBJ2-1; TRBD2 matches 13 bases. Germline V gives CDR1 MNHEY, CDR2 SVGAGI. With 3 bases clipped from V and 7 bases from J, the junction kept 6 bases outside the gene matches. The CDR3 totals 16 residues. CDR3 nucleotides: TGTGCCAGCAGTTATTTACTAGCGGGAGGGATGAATGAGCAGTTCTTC. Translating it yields CASSYLLAGGMNEQFF.

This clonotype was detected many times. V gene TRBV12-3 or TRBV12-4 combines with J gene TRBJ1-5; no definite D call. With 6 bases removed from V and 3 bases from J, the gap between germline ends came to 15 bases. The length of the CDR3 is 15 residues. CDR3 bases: TGTGCCAGCAGCCCCGGCCAGGCTTCCAATCAGCCCCAGCATTTT. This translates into CASSPGQASNQPQHF.

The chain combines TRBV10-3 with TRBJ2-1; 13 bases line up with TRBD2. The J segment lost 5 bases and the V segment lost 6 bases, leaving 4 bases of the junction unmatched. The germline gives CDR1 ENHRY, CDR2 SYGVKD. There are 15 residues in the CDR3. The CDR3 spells CAISQLAGGNNEQFF. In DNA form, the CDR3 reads TGTGCCATCAGCCAACTAGCGGGGGGGAACAATGAGCAGTTCTTC.